This is a list of T cell receptor beta chains from one sample in a study of T cell responses to AZD1222 COVID-19 vaccine. The data were produced by immunoSEQ multiplex PCR, yet TCRdb's version contains in-frame clones alone and is incomplete. The data show 150,000 to 200,000 clones, around 87% seen once. Here the sequenced sample was peripheral blood, taken on day 0 of MenACWY control vaccination. The receptors shown here come from an adult in good health. CDR3s include the opening cysteine and the closing phenylalanine or tryptophan. D genes are given only for firm matches. Clone size is not always given. Where it is, it says once, few, many or a class for expanded clones.

TRBD1	TRBV5-1	-	TRBJ2-5	TGCGCCAGCAGCACCGGACAGGTCCGGTACCAAGAGACCCAGTACTTC	CASSTGQVRYQETQYF
-	TRBV28	-	TRBJ1-2	TGTGCCAGCAGTTTAGCTAGGACGAGCTATGGCTACACCTTC	CASSLARTSYGYTF
TRBD1	TRBV6-6	-	TRBJ2-7	TGTGCCAGCAGTACGGGGACAGGGGGCTGGGAGCAGTACTTC	CASSTGTGGWEQYF
-	TRBV10-3	-	TRBJ1-5	TGTGCCATCCTCACGTGGTCCGGGCATAGCAATCAGCCCCAGCATTTT	CAILTWSGHSNQPQHF
-	TRBV6-1	-	TRBJ2-3	TGTGCCAGCAGTGGACGACTAGGAATTAGCACAGATACGCAGTATTTT	CASSGRLGISTDTQYF
TRBD2	TRBV6-5	once	TRBJ2-3	TGTGCCCGGGGGGATAGTTTTACAGATACGCAGTATTTT	CARGDSFTDTQYF
TRBD2	TRBV28	-	TRBJ2-7	TGTGCCAGCAGAGGGACTAGCGGGAGGCGCACCTACGAGCAGTACTTC	CASRGTSGRRTYEQYF
-	TRBV4-1	once	TRBJ1-4	TGCGCCAGCAGCCAAGAAGTCGCTGGTGGCTTGTCTGAAAAACTGTTTTTT	CASSQEVAGGLSEKLFF
-	TRBV19	-	TRBJ1-1	TGTGCCAGTAGCCCGCGATTTAACACTGAAGCTTTCTTT	CASSPRFNTEAFF
TRBD1	TRBV2	-	TRBJ1-2	TGTGCCAGCAGAGACAGGGGATATGGCTACACCTTC	CASRDRGYGYTF
TRBD2	TRBV4-2	-	TRBJ2-3	TGTGCCAGCAGCCAACCTGGGGACTACACAGATACGCAGTATTTT	CASSQPGDYTDTQYF
TRBD1	TRBV6-5	-	TRBJ2-7	TGTGCCAGCAGGCAGGGGGCTTACGAGCAGTACTTC	CASRQGAYEQYF
-	TRBV28	-	TRBJ1-1	TGTGCCAGCAGTTCTCCAGGGGTTGAGACTGAAGCTTTCTTT	CASSSPGVETEAFF
-	TRBV28	-	TRBJ1-3	TGTGCCAGCAGTTTAGCAGGCTCTGGAAACACCATATATTTT	CASSLAGSGNTIYF
TRBD2	TRBV11-2	-	TRBJ2-1	TGTGCCAGCAGCTCCCTGCGGGGAGGGGCTGAGCAGTTCTTC	CASSSLRGGAEQFF
TRBD1	TRBV28	-	TRBJ2-4	TGTGCCAGCAGTTCACCCCCGGGAACAGGGGATCTGAACATTCAGTACTTC	CASSSPPGTGDLNIQYF
TRBD1	TRBV28	-	TRBJ1-5	TGTGCCAGCAGTTTCGGACAGGTGGGACTCCCCCAGCATTTT	CASSFGQVGLPQHF
-	TRBV6-1	-	TRBJ1-2	TGTGCCAGCAGTGATGGCAGGTGGGATAACTATGGCTACACCTTC	CASSDGRWDNYGYTF
-	TRBV4-3	-	TRBJ2-4	TGCGCCAGCAGCCAAGATTCCAGGGGAGAGGTACTAGCCAAAAACATTCAGTACTTC	CASSQDSRGEVLAKNIQYF
-	TRBV18	-	TRBJ2-7	TGTGCCAGCTCACCAATCAGGGGCTACGAGCAGTACTTC	CASSPIRGYEQYF
-	TRBV28	-	TRBJ1-3	TGTGCCACGCGTGGACAGAGCTCTGGAAACACCATATATTTT	CATRGQSSGNTIYF
-	TRBV28	-	TRBJ2-2	TGTGCCAGCAGTTTATTCACTTCGACCGGGGAGCTGTTTTTT	CASSLFTSTGELFF
TRBD1	TRBV5-6	-	TRBJ1-6	TGTGCCAGCAGCCGGGACAGTCAAAAGTATAATTCACCCCTCCACTTT	CASSRDSQKYNSPLHF
-	TRBV19	-	TRBJ1-5	TGTGCCAGTAGTTGGGATAGCAATCAGCCCCAGCATTTT	CASSWDSNQPQHF
-	TRBV28	-	TRBJ2-7	TGTGCCTCAGGAGGTGGGGTCGGCCGTCTTCTCTACGAGCAGTACTTC	CASGGGVGRLLYEQYF
-	TRBV6-5	-	TRBJ1-2	TGTGCCAGCGGCGGCGGGGTTGGCTACACCTTC	CASGGGVGYTF
-	TRBV7-3	-	TRBJ2-1	TGTGCCAGCAGCTTAGGTGGGGGCTCCAATGAGCAGTTCTTC	CASSLGGGSNEQFF
TRBD2	TRBV27	-	TRBJ2-7	TGTGCCAGCAGTTCCTCTAGCGGGAGATCCTACGAGCAGTACTTC	CASSSSSGRSYEQYF
-	TRBV5-1	-	TRBJ2-3	TGCGCCAGCAGAGTCGGGGACCAGCAGTATTTT	CASRVGDQQYF
TRBD1	TRBV28	-	TRBJ2-3	TGTGCCAGCCGGGACAGGGCGGCAGATACGCAGTATTTT	CASRDRAADTQYF
-	TRBV9	-	TRBJ2-1	TGTGCCAGCAGCGTAGCTCGGGCTAGTTCGAATGAGCAGTTCTTC	CASSVARASSNEQFF
TRBD2	TRBV5-1	-	TRBJ2-1	TGCGCCAGCAGCTCCGGACTAGCGGGCTACAACAATGAGCAGTTCTTC	CASSSGLAGYNNEQFF
TRBD2	TRBV9	once	TRBJ2-5	TGTGCCAGCAGCGAGACTAGCGGGAGTAGCGAGACCCAGTACTTC	CASSETSGSSETQYF
TRBD1	TRBV4-3	-	TRBJ2-2	TGCGCCAGCAGCCCTAGGACAGGGGCCCGAAAGAACACCGGGGAGCTGTTTTTT	CASSPRTGARKNTGELFF
-	TRBV11-1	many	TRBJ1-4	TGTGCCAGCAGCGGAAGTCGTGGCTTAAGCGAAAAACTGTTTTTT	CASSGSRGLSEKLFF
TRBD1	TRBV30	-	TRBJ1-2	TGTGCCTGGGCCGAGGACAGGATTAACTATGGCTACACCTTC	CAWAEDRINYGYTF
-	TRBV2	-	TRBJ1-1	TGTGCCAGCAGTGAACAGGGGTGGGAAGCTTTCTTT	CASSEQGWEAFF
-	TRBV5-5	few	TRBJ1-2	TGTGCCAGCAGCTTGGGGAACAGGGCCCCCTATGGCTACACCTTC	CASSLGNRAPYGYTF
TRBD2	TRBV30	-	TRBJ2-7	TGTGCCTGGAGCTTGACTAGCCACTACGAGCAGTACTTC	CAWSLTSHYEQYF
TRBD2	TRBV28	-	TRBJ2-7	TGTGCCAGCAGTTTCGGGACTAACACTCATGATTACGAGGAGCAGTACTTC	CASSFGTNTHDYEEQYF
-	TRBV30	few	TRBJ2-7	TGTGCCTGGAGTGTAGTCAACTCCTACGAGCAGTACTTC	CAWSVVNSYEQYF
TRBD1	TRBV5-4	-	TRBJ2-1	TGTGCCAGCAGCCGGGACAGGGCGAGCTACAATGAGCAGTTCTTC	CASSRDRASYNEQFF
-	TRBV12-3/TRBV12-4	-	TRBJ1-2	TGTGCCAGCAGTAGGGGCCGTGGTGGCTACACCTTC	CASSRGRGGYTF
TRBD1	TRBV7-9	-	TRBJ1-6	TGTGCCAGCAGCTCATTGGACAGGTGGTTTTCACCCCTCCACTTT	CASSSLDRWFSPLHF
-	TRBV4-1	-	TRBJ2-3	TGCGCCAGCAGCCAAGATCAGGAAAACACAGATACGCAGTATTTT	CASSQDQENTDTQYF
-	TRBV28	-	TRBJ2-3	TGTGCCAGCAGTCCACTGTCCCCGGGACCCCGCACAGATACGCAGTATTTT	CASSPLSPGPRTDTQYF
-	TRBV28	-	TRBJ1-4	TGTGCCAGCAGTTTATGGGGGGGGACAGAAAAACTGTTTTTT	CASSLWGGTEKLFF
-	TRBV7-9	-	TRBJ2-1	TGTGCCAGCAGCTTAGGGAGACCCCCGGACTCCTACAATGAGCAGTTCTTC	CASSLGRPPDSYNEQFF